The 17 T cell receptor beta chains listed next were all sequenced from one sample in a study of immune cell composition in non-small cell lung cancer. Normal lung sampling was at least 3 cm from the tumour, as distant as possible. The table came from immunoSEQ multiplex PCR; TCRdb's copy has only in-frame clones and leaves some out. There are roughly 9,500 clones in the sample; 70% to 80% occur only once, and over 10% lies in the top ten. Sequencing input: non-adjacent lung tissue. The receptors stem from a human donor with non-small cell lung cancer.

V gene TRBV6-1 combines with J gene TRBJ2-3, with TRBD2 matching over 10 bases. V lost 1 base to trimming and J lost 2 bases; unmatched junction nucleotides: 9. The CDR3 extends over 18 amino acids. Germline CDR1 MNHNS, CDR2 SASEGT. CDR3 sequence reads: CASSEGRGLAYVTDTQYF. CDR3 DNA sequence: TGTGCCAGCAGTGAAGGTAGGGGACTAGCGTACGTCACAGATACGCAGTATTTT.

The chain couples TRBV2 to TRBJ1-6, with 7 positions matching TRBD1. Trimming removed 10 bases from V and 14 bases from J; junction bases left unmatched: 8. The CDR3 is 11 amino acids. CDR1 and CDR2 from the germline V gene are SNHLY and FYNNEI. CDR3 DNA: TGTGCCACCGGGGACAGCTGGGCCCTCCACTTT. Its protein is CATGDSWALHF.

This clone is hyperexpanded in the sample. The CDR3 DNA follows: TGTGCCAGCAGCTTGACAGACGCCCGCACAGATACGCAGTATTTT. Protein: CASSLTDARTDTQYF. The chain joins TRBV7-8 to TRBJ2-3; maybe TRBD1 (5 bases). V lost 3 bases to trimming and J lost 1 base, with 11 bases between them. The CDR3 is 15 residues long. Germline loops: CDR1 SGHVS, CDR2 FQNEAQ.

This clone is a singleton in its sample. The rearrangement links TRBV4-1 to TRBJ2-7; D not certain. This CDR3 has 14 amino acids. Trimming removed 0 bases at V and 2 bases at J, with 8 bases between. Germline V gene data show CDR1 as MGHRA and CDR2 as YSYEKL. CDR3 coding DNA: TGCGCCAGCAGCCAAGAAATTAGTACCTACGAGCAGTACTTC. Encoded protein: CASSQEISTYEQYF.

This chain uses TRBV7-8 with TRBJ2-7; D call uncertain. V lost 0 bases and J lost 3, with 6 bases in between. The CDR3 extends over 13 amino acids. Germline V lookup: CDR1 SGHVS, CDR2 FQNEAQ. The chain's CDR3 is CASSLAAHYEQYF. The CDR3 bases are TGTGCCAGCAGCTTAGCGGCCCACTACGAGCAGTACTTC. Variable domain in full (rest from reference TRBV7-8 and TRBJ2-7): GAGVSQSPRYKVAKRGQDVALRCDPISGHVSLFWYQQALGQGPEFLTYFQNEAQLDKSGLPSDRFFAERPEGSVSTLKIQRTQQEDSAVYLCASSLAAHYEQYFGPGTRLTVT.

The chain joins TRBV4-3 to TRBJ2-3; 12 bases align to TRBD2. This CDR3 contains 17 residues. CDR1 is LGHNA and CDR2 is YSLEER in the germline V gene. After removal of 5 bases from V and 4 bases from J, the junction contained 10 bases not matched to a gene. This CDR3 is CASSTQPTSGGSDTQYF. The CDR3 DNA follows: TGCGCCAGCAGCACCCAACCTACTAGCGGGGGGTCAGATACGCAGTATTTT.

The chain combines TRBV28 with TRBJ1-1; TRBD1 aligns across 7 bases. With V trimmed by 3 bases and J by 3 bases, 10 bases remained unmatched. Germline CDR1 and CDR2: MDHEN and SYDVKM. This CDR3 comprises 16 residues. The CDR3 here is CASSFNGGTGDTEAFF. The CDR3 DNA is TGTGCCAGCAGTTTCAACGGGGGCACAGGGGACACTGAAGCTTTCTTT.

The chain is built from TRBV9 and TRBJ2-1; the match to TRBD2 covers 9 bases. This CDR3 comprises 15 residues. J was trimmed by 0 bases and V by 4 bases; bases with no gene match: 2. The germline CDR1 and CDR2 sequences are SGDLS and YYNGEE. Written as DNA, the CDR3 is TGTGCCAGCAGCCAGACTAGCGGCTCCTACAATGAGCAGTTCTTC. Translating it yields CASSQTSGSYNEQFF. The variable domain in full, with the rest retrieved from reference TRBV9 and TRBJ2-1, is DSGVTQTPKHLITATGQRVTLRCSPRSGDLSVYWYQQSLDQGLQFLIQYYNGEERAKGNILERFSAQQFPDLHSELNLSSLELGDSALYFCASSQTSGSYNEQFFGPGTRLTVL.

The chain uses TRBV15 and TRBJ1-5; D is unclear. The CDR3 has 12 residues. V was clipped by 6 bases and J by 4 bases, with 7 bases between them. Looked up from germline, CDR1 is LNHNV and CDR2 is YYDKDF (reference sequence). Written as DNA, the CDR3 is TGTGCCACCAGTCCACAGAATCAGCCCCAGCATTTT. Encoded protein: CATSPQNQPQHF.

V is TRBV28 and J is TRBJ2-1, with D unclear. The CDR3 contains 12 residues. Trimming shortened V by 6 bases and J by 8 bases, and 11 bases separated the two germline ends. Germline-derived CDR1 and CDR2 are MDHEN and SYDVKM. The CDR3 DNA is TGTGCCAGCAGCACCTCTCTGGATGAGCAGTTCTTC. Amino acid sequence: CASSTSLDEQFF.

The chain recombines TRBV9 with TRBJ2-3; perhaps TRBD1 as D (5 bases). Trimming removed 4 bases from V and 1 base from J, with 13 bases in between. The CDR3 extends over 15 amino acids. Germline values: CDR1 SGDLS, CDR2 YYNGEE. Here the CDR3 reads CASSLTDARTDTQYF. CDR3 coding DNA: TGTGCCAGCAGCTTGACAGACGCCCGCACAGATACGCAGTATTTT.

The chain links TRBV6-6 to TRBJ1-1, with 7 bases identical to TRBD1. Germline V gives CDR1 MNHNY, CDR2 SVGAGI (reference sequence). CDR3 length equals 12 residues. After removal of 7 bases from V and 11 bases from J, the junction contained 10 bases not matched to a gene. The chain's CDR3 is CASTLQGGTAFF. CDR3 DNA: TGTGCCAGCACTCTCCAGGGGGGCACGGCTTTCTTT.

The sample holds one count of this clone. The chain joins TRBV18 to TRBJ1-4; possible D gene TRBD1, 6 bases. CDR3 length equals 15 residues. The germline V gene encodes CDR1 KGHSH and CDR2 LQKENI. V lost 5 bases to trimming and J lost 2 bases, with 12 bases between them. In DNA, the CDR3 is TGTGCCAGCTCAAAACAGGGCTCGACTAATGAAAAACTGTTTTTT. Its protein is CASSKQGSTNEKLFF.

This chain links TRBV5-6 with TRBJ2-1; TRBD2 agrees at 8 bases. The germline V gene encodes CDR1 SGHDT and CDR2 YYEEEE. This CDR3 has 16 residues. The trim removed 5 bases at V and 0 bases at J, leaving 7 bases unmatched. CDR3 coding DNA: TGTGCCAGCAGACCGACGGGGGGGGGCTCCTACAATGAGCAGTTCTTC. Residues: CASRPTGGGSYNEQFF. Full variable domain (outside the CDR3, taken from reference TRBV5-6 and TRBJ2-1): DAGVTQSPTHLIKTRGQQVTLRCSPKSGHDTVSWYQQALGQGPQFIFQYYEEEERQRGNFPDRFSGHQFPNYSSELNVNALLLGDSALYLCASRPTGGGSYNEQFFGPGTRLTVL.

The chain uses TRBV19 and TRBJ1-4, with TRBD1 identical over 9 bases. Trimming cost V 5 bases and J 7 bases; bases outside gene matches: 8. This CDR3 has 15 residues. Germline CDR1 LNHDA, CDR2 SQIVND (reference sequence). The CDR3 DNA sequence: TGTGCCAGTAGTCGTTCGGGACAGGGACGTGAAAAACTGTTTTTT. Translated, it gives CASSRSGQGREKLFF.

The chain recombines TRBV27 with TRBJ1-5, with TRBD1 identical over 11 bases. The CDR3 runs to 16 residues. Germline values: CDR1 MNHEY, CDR2 SMNVEV (reference sequence). The V segment lost 1 base and the J segment 5 bases; nucleotides outside the gene matches: 4. CDR3 sequence (DNA): TGTGCCAGCAGTTTATACCCGGACAGGGGGCATCAGCCCCAGCATTTT. This gives the protein CASSLYPDRGHQPQHF.

This clone came up once. V and J are TRBV5-1 and TRBJ2-3; 8 bases fit TRBD2. The germline gives CDR1 SGHRS, CDR2 YFSETQ. This CDR3 is built from 15 residues. V gave up 0 bases and J gave up 5 bases; unmatched junction bases: 5. The CDR3 nucleotides are TGCGCCAGCAGCTTGGGGCGGGGGGACCTAGATACGCAGTATTTT. As protein: CASSLGRGDLDTQYF.